The next 8 T cell receptor beta chains were all read from a single sample in a study of CD8 T cells in ankylosing spondylitis. TCRdb used MiXCR to reprocess the 5' RACE reads, holding one entry per CDR3 protein. The sample has roughly 97,000 distinct CDR3 sequences, about 8.6% seen once. The sample taken for sequencing was blood, either unsorted or a sorted T cell fraction (not recorded which). Every receptor here comes from a male donor with ankylosing spondylitis or in good health (not recorded which).

This clonotype was seen only a few times. The rearrangement links TRBV4-3 to TRBJ2-1; D possibly matches TRBD1 or TRBD2 (5 bases each). Trimming pared 2 bases from V and 2 bases from J, leaving 13 bases between. This CDR3 region has 16 residues. Per the germline V gene, CDR1 is LGHNA and CDR2 is YSLEER. In DNA, the CDR3 is TGCGCCAGCAGCCAATTTTGGGACGGTACCTACAATGAGCAGTTCTTC. Translating it yields CASSQFWDGTYNEQFF.

This clonotype was seen many times. This sequence joins TRBV5-5 and TRBJ2-6; D not certain. CDR1 is SGHKS and CDR2 is YYEKEE in the germline V gene (reference sequence). Trimming cost V 5 bases and J 0 bases, with 6 bases left between them. The CDR3 totals 14 residues. The chain's CDR3 is CASRRISGANVLTF. The DNA for the CDR3 is TGTGCCAGCAGACGGATCTCTGGGGCCAACGTCCTGACTTTC.

This clonotype was seen ten or more times. This sequence joins TRBV11-2 and TRBJ2-7; no reliable D call. V dropped 5 bases and J dropped 2 bases, with 10 bases sitting between them. CDR3 size: 13 residues. The germline CDR1 and CDR2 sequences are SGHAT and FQNNGV. The CDR3 nucleotides are TGTGCCAGCAGCCCTCTACCCGCCTACGAGCAGTACTTC. This translates into CASSPLPAYEQYF.

This clonotype was found many times. This chain links TRBV12-3 or TRBV12-4 with TRBJ2-7; D is unresolved. The CDR3 sequence is 13 residues long. V gave up 6 bases and J gave up 3 bases, with 12 bases separating them. The CDR3, as DNA: TGTGCCAGCAGGCTAACAGTGAACTACGAGCAGTACTTC. Translation: CASRLTVNYEQYF.

The rearrangement uses TRBV5-6 and TRBJ2-1; D tentatively fits TRBD1 or TRBD2 (5 bases each). V dropped 4 bases and J dropped 0 bases, with 11 bases sitting between them. This CDR3 comprises 15 residues. The germline V gene encodes CDR1 SGHDT and CDR2 YYEEEE. The CDR3 protein is CASSGWDLSYNEQFF. The DNA of the CDR3 is TGTGCCAGCAGCGGGTGGGACCTCTCCTACAATGAGCAGTTCTTC.

This clonotype was observed at least ten times. The J gene is TRBJ2-7, the V gene TRBV24-1; the D gene is possibly TRBD2 (5 bases). Germline-derived CDR1 and CDR2 are KGHDR and SFDVKD. The ends were cut back, 2 bases at V and 6 bases at J, with 10 bases in the middle. CDR3 size: 13 residues. This CDR3 is CATSDSLGGEQYF. Here the CDR3 DNA reads TGTGCCACCAGTGATTCCCTCGGAGGCGAGCAGTACTTC.

This clonotype was seen a few times. This rearrangement joins TRBV6-1 to TRBJ2-2; either TRBD1 or TRBD2 may fit D (6 bases each). This CDR3 comprises 14 residues. Per the germline V gene, CDR1 is MNHNS and CDR2 is SASEGT. With 9 bases removed from V and 2 bases from J, the gap between germline ends came to 13 bases. CDR3 sequence reads: CASKQGLNTGELFF. The CDR3 DNA reads as TGTGCCAGTAAACAGGGACTCAACACCGGGGAGCTGTTTTTT.

The V call is TRBV18, the J call TRBJ2-7; 7 bases match TRBD2. The CDR3 covers 14 residues. J gave up 0 bases and V 4 bases, and 3 bases lay outside the gene matches. Germline V lookup: CDR1 KGHSH, CDR2 LQKENI. CDR3 amino acids: CASSQAGASYEQYF. As DNA, the CDR3 is TGTGCCAGCTCACAGGCGGGAGCCTCCTACGAGCAGTACTTC.